This T cell receptor beta chain originates from a study of T cell repertoires in cytomegalovirus infection. Study overall: Public TCR beta signatures indicated both CMV infection and matching HLA type.

The table lists this clonotype with a few counts. Its antigen is not identified. One entry per CDR3 protein, called by TCRdb with MiXCR from the reads. The table shows about 100,000 distinct CDR3 sequences, with under 50% occurring only once. The CDR3 has 13 amino acids. The germline CDR1 and CDR2 sequences are MNHEY and SMNVEV (reference sequence). V was clipped by 6 bases and J by 2 bases, with 8 bases between them. The receptor was isolated from a human donor in good health (CMV status not recorded). Some clones in this sample may be carry-over from other donors' samples. The sequenced sample was CD8+ T cells from cultured PBMCs, obtained from culture after CMV antigen stimulation. This chain links TRBV27 with TRBJ2-1; no clear D gene. Written as DNA, the CDR3 is TGTGCCAGCAGCCCAGACCCCTACAATGAGCAGTTCTTC. It specifies CASSPDPYNEQFF.